The rows below give T cell receptor beta chains drawn from one sample of a study of beta chain features in type 1 diabetes. TCRdb's copy holds only in-frame clones and misses some; the assay was immunoSEQ multiplex PCR. The data hold about 340,000 clones, with approximately 13% observed a single time. The sequenced material came from naive CD4+ T cells from blood. Receptors were obtained from a woman aged 18-35 years with type 1 diabetes. CDR3s include the opening cysteine and the closing phenylalanine or tryptophan.

len,j_gene,v_gene,CDR3aa
16,TRBJ2-1,TRBV28,CASSLPGTGEYNEQFF
13,TRBJ2-5,TRBV5-6,CASSLGRGETQYF
14,TRBJ1-1,TRBV5-4,CASRLGQGDTEAFF
15,TRBJ2-1,TRBV6-6,CASSWGGTSGRAEFF
12,TRBJ1-1,TRBV28,CASQRVDTEAFF
16,TRBJ1-2,TRBV14,CASSPISGTGGYGYTF
15,TRBJ2-1,TRBV5-1,CASSQPGSQHNEQFF
11,TRBJ1-1,TRBV30,CAWSHRTEAFF
15,TRBJ2-2,TRBV7-2,CASSFDRRLAGELFF
14,TRBJ2-3,TRBV29-1,CSARQGFSTDTQYF
15,TRBJ2-3,TRBV5-6,CASSEQGQSTDTQYF
14,TRBJ1-2,TRBV28,CASSQLGQGYGYTF
16,TRBJ2-1,TRBV18,CASSSTSGSPYNEQFF
15,TRBJ2-1,TRBV5-4,CASSPGVSSYNEQFF
15,TRBJ2-1,TRBV7-2,CASSLSGSGGEEQFF
12,TRBJ2-5,TRBV29-1,CSVAGSGETQYF
16,TRBJ2-3,TRBV28,CASSSYHQRGPGAQYF
14,TRBJ2-1,TRBV27,CASGWGRPYNEQFF
14,TRBJ1-5,TRBV10-3,CAISDPSDSRPQHF
13,TRBJ1-1,TRBV29-1,CSAQTGKNTEAFF
12,TRBJ2-7,TRBV29-1,CSGGGSRYEQYF
15,TRBJ2-2,TRBV5-1,CASSGQDVNTGELFF
12,TRBJ1-2,TRBV19,CASSDIGYGYTF
17,TRBJ2-4,TRBV18,CASSPGTSVTQRDIQYF
15,TRBJ2-3,TRBV5-1,CASSPLADSTDTQYF
13,TRBJ1-2,TRBV5-4,CASSVSRDRDDTF
15,TRBJ2-3,TRBV6-5,CASSRSGSSTDTQYF
14,TRBJ2-3,TRBV5-1,CASSLQEGTDTQYF
14,TRBJ2-5,TRBV2,CASSEALPGETQYF
15,TRBJ1-1,TRBV25-1,CASSDLRQGAAEAFF
15,TRBJ2-7,TRBV10-3,CAISESSGSSYEQYF
12,TRBJ1-2,TRBV4-3,CASRSTGAGYTF
16,TRBJ1-1,TRBV18,CASSPGSGTAALVAFF
12,NA,TRBV19,CATPGTDYEQYF
15,TRBJ2-3,TRBV9,CASSVVAGGQDTQYF
15,TRBJ2-3,TRBV2,CASSVEGQGTDTQYF
16,TRBJ2-6,TRBV4-1,CASSQDRPSGANVLTF
18,TRBJ2-1,TRBV15,CATSREGLAGVSYNEQFF
16,TRBJ2-5,TRBV7-8,CASSLGSGPYQETQYF
15,TRBJ2-3,TRBV30,CAFGTSGGVLDTQYF
17,TRBJ1-1,TRBV5-1,CASSLAAVSPMNTEAFF
18,TRBJ1-2,TRBV6-4,CASSDSSLRQLPTYGYTF
14,TRBJ1-1,TRBV11-3,CASSPGQTAPEAFF
16,TRBJ2-7,TRBV23-1,CASSQTPGQGANEQYF
14,TRBJ1-1,TRBV29-1,CSARRGEGNTEAFF
14,TRBJ2-5,TRBV28,CASSSTGSQETQYF
15,TRBJ1-5,TRBV5-1,CASSLGGTGNQPQHF
15,TRBJ2-3,TRBV7-2,CASRPSGASTDTQYF
15,TRBJ1-5,TRBV7-6,CASSLLAGNNQPQHF
19,TRBJ2-1,TRBV11-2,CASSLPTLTTGEASNEQFF
16,TRBJ1-2,TRBV7-9,CASSPKPQGLYYGYTF
18,TRBJ2-7,TRBV7-9,CASSLALSSGRRVNEQYF
10,TRBJ2-5,TRBV2,CAGEEETQYF
15,TRBJ2-1,TRBV4-3,CASSHEGRSYNEQFF